These T cell receptor beta chains were read from a single sample in a study of regulatory dendritic cells for organ transplantation. Libraries were prepared by immunoSEQ multiplex PCR; TCRdb keeps only in-frame clonotypes and omits some of them. The sample holds about 12,000 clones, more than 75% seen once. Antigens of these TCRs are unknown. The sequencing input was naive CD8+ T cells from blood cultured with regulatory dendritic cells. All receptors come from a human donor in good health. Both conserved end residues are part of each CDR3. Each record gives: D gene, clone size, J gene, V gene, CDR3 protein, CDR3 DNA. D genes are given only for firm matches. Some rows have no size entry. The others give once, few or many, or a class for an expanded clone.

>.|.|TRBJ2-3|TRBV27
CASSLRLPDTQYF
TGTGCCAGCAGTTTAAGACTACCAGATACGCAGTATTTT
>TRBD2|.|TRBJ2-2|TRBV27
CASSLTSGAYTGELFF
TGTGCCAGCAGTCTTACTAGCGGGGCTTACACCGGGGAGCTGTTTTTT
>.|.|TRBJ2-7|TRBV4-3
CASSQDRGILDEQYF
TGCGCCAGCAGCCAAGATAGGGGGATATTGGACGAGCAGTACTTC
>.|.|TRBJ1-6|TRBV2
CASSEWGGSPLHF
TGTGCCAGCAGTGAATGGGGGGGATCACCCCTCCACTTT
>.|.|TRBJ1-4|TRBV15
CATSGDGATNEKLFF
TGTGCCACCAGCGGAGACGGAGCAACTAATGAAAAACTGTTTTTT
>.|.|TRBJ2-5|TRBV27
CASSPVFRGSETQYF
TGTGCCAGCAGTCCCGTTTTCAGGGGAAGTGAGACCCAGTACTTC
>.|.|TRBJ2-3|TRBV9
CASSVVASTDTQYF
TGTGCCAGCAGCGTAGTGGCCAGCACAGATACGCAGTATTTT
>TRBD1|.|TRBJ2-3|TRBV7-7
CASSPGDRGRDTQYF
TGTGCTAGCAGCCCCGGTGACAGGGGGAGAGATACGCAGTATTTT
>.|.|TRBJ2-7|TRBV4-3
CASSQDRAGSYEQYF
TGCGCCAGCAGCCAAGATCGGGCAGGGTCCTACGAGCAGTACTTC
>TRBD2|.|TRBJ2-7|TRBV4-1
CASSQTGLAGEQYF
TGCGCCAGCAGCCAAACGGGACTAGCGGGGGAGCAGTACTTC
>TRBD1|once|TRBJ2-7|TRBV5-4
CASSPGQGGSYEQYF
TGTGCCAGCAGCCCGGGACAGGGCGGCTCCTACGAGCAGTACTTC
>TRBD2|few|TRBJ2-7|TRBV9
CASSQGEGAYEQYF
TGTGCCAGCTCCCAAGGGGAGGGAGCCTACGAGCAGTACTTC
>.|.|TRBJ2-7|TRBV9
CASSVTGGIGEQYF
TGTGCCAGCAGCGTAACTGGGGGGATCGGCGAGCAGTACTTC
>.|.|TRBJ2-3|TRBV7-6
CASSLDPGTDTQYF
TGTGCCAGCAGCTTAGATCCGGGGACAGATACGCAGTATTTT
>TRBD2|.|TRBJ2-7|TRBV7-2
CASSLGAGGLDEQYF
TGTGCCAGCAGCTTAGGGGCGGGGGGGTTGGACGAGCAGTACTTC
>TRBD1|medium-sized|TRBJ2-1|TRBV2
CASSEGQGSNEQFF
TGTGCCAGCAGTGAGGGACAGGGGTCCAATGAGCAGTTCTTC
>TRBD1|.|TRBJ2-7|TRBV27
CASSPTGTGSSYEQYF
TGTGCCAGCAGTCCCACCGGGACAGGGAGCTCCTACGAGCAGTACTTC
>TRBD2|.|TRBJ2-7|TRBV19
CASSAVSGGYYEQYF
TGTGCCAGTAGTGCCGTAAGCGGGGGGTACTACGAGCAGTACTTC
>.|.|TRBJ2-7|TRBV27
CASSFGGSYEQYF
TGTGCCAGCAGTTTCGGGGGCTCCTACGAGCAGTACTTC
>.|.|TRBJ1-3|TRBV5-4
CASSLESGFGNTIYF
TGTGCCAGCAGCTTGGAATCAGGGTTCGGAAACACCATATATTTT
>.|.|TRBJ1-4|TRBV2
CASSEGGATNEKLFF
TGTGCCAGCAGTGAGGGGGGGGCAACTAATGAAAAACTGTTTTTT
>TRBD1|once|TRBJ2-2|TRBV15
CATSRGDRGLDTGELFF
TGTGCCACCAGCAGGGGGGACAGGGGTCTTGACACCGGGGAGCTGTTTTTT
>.|.|TRBJ1-1|TRBV5-1
CASSSSRAGMNTEAFF
TGCGCCAGCAGCTCCTCGAGGGCAGGTATGAACACTGAAGCTTTCTTT
>TRBD1|.|TRBJ1-6|TRBV5-4
CASSFGTDDWSPLHF
TGTGCCAGCAGCTTCGGGACAGACGATTGGTCACCCCTCCACTTT
>.|.|TRBJ2-3|TRBV13
CASSLVRGTDTQYF
TGTGCCAGCAGCTTAGTCCGCGGAACCGATACGCAGTATTTT
>TRBD2|.|TRBJ2-1|TRBV4-1
CASSRGSGGAYEQFF
TGCGCCAGCAGCCGCGGCAGCGGGGGGGCCTATGAGCAGTTCTTC
>.|few|TRBJ2-7|TRBV13
CASSLDTDYEQYF
TGTGCCAGCAGCTTAGACACCGACTACGAGCAGTACTTC
>TRBD1|.|TRBJ1-6|TRBV5-6
CASSQTTGTVNSPLHF
TGTGCCAGCAGCCAAACGACCGGGACAGTTAATTCACCCCTCCACTTT
>.|.|TRBJ2-7|TRBV5-6
CASSQDSPVYEQYF
TGTGCCAGCAGCCAGGACAGCCCTGTCTACGAGCAGTACTTC
>.|once|TRBJ2-7|TRBV7-9
CASRPWTEAYYEQYF
TGTGCCAGCAGACCTTGGACGGAGGCCTACTACGAGCAGTACTTC
>.|.|TRBJ2-3|TRBV6-5
CASSSHSTDTQYF
TGTGCCAGCAGTTCCCATAGCACAGATACGCAGTATTTT
>.|.|TRBJ2-2|TRBV14
CASSQVGANTGELFF
TGTGCCAGCAGCCAAGTGGGCGCGAACACCGGGGAGCTGTTTTTT
>TRBD1|.|TRBJ1-1|TRBV6-6
CASPRDRGGNTEAFF
TGTGCCAGCCCCCGTGACAGGGGGGGAAACACTGAAGCTTTCTTT
>TRBD1|.|TRBJ2-3|TRBV10-3
CAISESQGARDTQYF
TGTGCCATCAGTGAGTCGCAGGGGGCTCGGGATACGCAGTATTTT
>.|.|TRBJ1-2|TRBV5-4
CASSFERYGYTF
TGTGCCAGCAGCTTTGAGCGGTATGGCTACACCTTC
>TRBD2|once|TRBJ2-2|TRBV13
CASSFFTSGEKNTGELFF
TGTGCCAGCAGCTTCTTCACTAGCGGAGAAAAGAACACCGGGGAGCTGTTTTTT
>TRBD1|.|TRBJ1-2|TRBV19
CASTDSGGPLINYGYTF
TGTGCCAGTACCGATTCAGGGGGGCCTCTTATTAACTATGGCTACACCTTC
>.|.|TRBJ2-7|TRBV9
CASSVGGPSYEQYF
TGTGCCAGCAGCGTAGGGGGCCCGTCCTACGAGCAGTACTTC
>.|.|TRBJ1-2|TRBV7-2
CASSLSGISTNYGYTF
TGTGCCAGCAGCTTATCAGGAATAAGTACTAACTATGGCTACACCTTC
>TRBD2|.|TRBJ2-5|TRBV5-6
CASTHKVAGGGETQYF
TGTGCCAGCACCCACAAGGTAGCGGGGGGCGGAGAGACCCAGTACTTC